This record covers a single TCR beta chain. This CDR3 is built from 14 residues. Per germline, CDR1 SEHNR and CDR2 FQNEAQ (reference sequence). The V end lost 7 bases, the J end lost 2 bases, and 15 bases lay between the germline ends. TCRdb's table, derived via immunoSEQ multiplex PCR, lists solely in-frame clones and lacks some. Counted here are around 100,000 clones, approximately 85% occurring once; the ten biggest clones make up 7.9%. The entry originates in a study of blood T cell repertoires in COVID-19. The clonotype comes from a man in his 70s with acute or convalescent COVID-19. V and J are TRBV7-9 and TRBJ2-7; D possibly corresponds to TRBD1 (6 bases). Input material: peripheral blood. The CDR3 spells CASNPSRGPYEQYF. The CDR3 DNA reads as TGTGCCAGCAACCCTTCCAGGGGTCCCTACGAGCAGTACTTC. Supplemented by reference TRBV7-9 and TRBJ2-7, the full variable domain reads DTGVSQNPRHKITKRGQNVTFRCDPISEHNRLYWYRQTLGQGPEFLTYFQNEAQLEKSRLLSDRFSAERPKGSFSTLEIQRTEQGDSAMYLCASNPSRGPYEQYFGPGTRLTVT.